The 29 T cell receptor beta chains below were found in one sample sequenced in a study of T cell changes during pregnancy in multiple sclerosis. Sequenced by immunoSEQ multiplex PCR; TCRdb stores in-frame clones only, minus some. The sample carries over 45,000 clones, roughly 90% recorded once. Specimen: peripheral blood, collected after pregnancy. The receptors stem from a female donor with multiple sclerosis, enrolled in a pregnancy study.

The V and J genes are TRBV7-8 and TRBJ2-7, with 16 bases lining up with TRBD2. The J segment lost 6 bases and the V segment lost 5 bases, leaving 10 bases of the junction unmatched. Germline loops: CDR1 SGHVS, CDR2 FQNEAQ. The CDR3 length is 17 residues. CDR3 protein: CASSPSGLAGGPSEQYF. The CDR3 region has the DNA TGTGCCAGCAGCCCCTCGGGACTAGCGGGGGGGCCGTCCGAGCAGTACTTC. Based on the CDR3 plus reference TRBV7-8 and TRBJ2-7, the full variable domain is GAGVSQSPRYKVAKRGQDVALRCDPISGHVSLFWYQQALGQGPEFLTYFQNEAQLDKSGLPSDRFFAERPEGSVSTLKIQRTQQEDSAVYLCASSPSGLAGGPSEQYFGPGTRLTVT.

The V call is TRBV2, the J call TRBJ2-6, with D unresolved. Germline V gene sequence: CDR1 SNHLY, CDR2 FYNNEI. The germline V and J ends were trimmed by 5 bases and 1 base, with 6 bases remaining between them. The CDR3 has 14 amino acids. CDR3 region: CASSSQSGANVLTF. In DNA, the CDR3 is TGTGCCAGCAGTTCGCAGTCTGGGGCCAACGTCCTGACTTTC.

The CDR3 DNA reads as TGCGCCAGCAGCCCCCGACAGGGAGTAGGGTCACCCCTCCACTTT. Its translation: CASSPRQGVGSPLHF. The V gene is TRBV4-3, the J gene TRBJ1-6; TRBD1 matches 7 bases. This CDR3 is 15 amino acids long. Trimming removed 4 bases from V and 10 bases from J; junction bases left unmatched: 10. The germline V gene encodes CDR1 LGHNA and CDR2 YSLEER.

This chain links TRBV2 with TRBJ2-2, with D perhaps matching TRBD1 (6 bases). Between the trimmed V and J ends, which lost 6 bases and 1 base, there was a span of 9 bases. The germline V gene encodes CDR1 SNHLY and CDR2 FYNNEI. CDR3 length: 14 residues. The CDR3: CASRIQGNTGELFF. In DNA form, the CDR3 reads TGTGCCAGCAGGATACAGGGGAACACCGGGGAGCTGTTTTTT. The full variable domain, its missing parts supplied by reference TRBV2 and TRBJ2-2, is EPEVTQTPSHQVTQMGQEVILRCVPISNHLYFYWYRQILGQKVEFLVSFYNNEISEKSEIFDDQFSVERPDGSNFTLKIRSTKLEDSAMYFCASRIQGNTGELFFGEGSRLTVL.

This clone was counted a few times. The V call is TRBV4-1, the J call TRBJ2-2; 9 bases map to TRBD2. Germline V CDR1 and CDR2: MGHRA, YSYEKL. The CDR3 consists of 19 residues. J gave up 7 bases and V 1 base, and 16 bases lay outside the gene matches. CDR3 amino acids: CASSQGPLAGGPSGGELFF. CDR3 DNA: TGCGCCAGCAGCCAAGGACCTCTTGCGGGGGGGCCTAGTGGCGGGGAGCTGTTTTTT.

The V gene is TRBV7-3, the J gene TRBJ2-7; D might be TRBD1 (6 bases). The CDR3 is 13 amino acids. Looked up from germline, CDR1 is SGHTA and CDR2 is FQGTGA. V was clipped by 5 bases and J by 3 bases, with 11 bases between them. CDR3 sequence reads: CASSTRTVYEQYF. As DNA, the CDR3 is TGTGCCAGCAGCACACGGACAGTCTACGAGCAGTACTTC.

V is TRBV5-4 and J is TRBJ2-2, with 8 nucleotides matching TRBD2. This CDR3 region has 16 residues. The ends lost 2 bases at V and 2 bases at J; junction bases unmatched: 5. The V gene's germline CDR1 is SGHNT and CDR2 YYREEE (reference sequence). The CDR3 loop is CASSFGGGHNTGELFF. CDR3 DNA sequence: TGTGCCAGCAGCTTCGGCGGGGGGCACAACACCGGGGAGCTGTTTTTT.

The chain recombines TRBV18 with TRBJ2-7, with 9 bases aligning to TRBD1. CDR1 is KGHSH and CDR2 is LQKENI in the germline V gene. Trimming removed 2 bases from V and 5 bases from J; junction bases left unmatched: 7. This CDR3 has 15 residues. The CDR3 spells CASSPTGTGLNEQYF. In DNA form, the CDR3 reads TGTGCCAGCTCACCAACCGGGACAGGGCTGAACGAGCAGTACTTC.

V and J are TRBV28 and TRBJ1-6; no reliable D call. Between the trimmed V and J ends, which lost 8 bases and 9 bases, there was a span of 5 bases. The CDR3 runs 10 residues. The germline CDR1 and CDR2 sequences are MDHEN and SYDVKM. CDR3 DNA sequence: TGTGCCAGCGGGAGTTCACCCCTCCACTTT. Amino acids: CASGSSPLHF. Full variable domain (remainder filled in from reference TRBV28 and TRBJ1-6): DVKVTQSSRYLVKRTGEKVFLECVQDMDHENMFWYRQDPGLGLRLIYFSYDVKMKEKGDIPEGYSVSREKKERFSLILESASTNQTSMYLCASGSSPLHFGNGTRLTVT.

This clone was recorded once. The V call is TRBV2, the J call TRBJ2-5; 7 positions match TRBD1. The CDR3 has 14 residues. Germline-derived CDR1 and CDR2 are SNHLY and FYNNEI. Trimming cost V 6 bases and J 4 bases; bases outside gene matches: 8. CDR3 region: CASRDRVLSETQYF. The CDR3 coding sequence is TGTGCCAGCAGAGACAGGGTTTTATCAGAGACCCAGTACTTC. Supplemented by reference TRBV2 and TRBJ2-5, the full variable domain reads EPEVTQTPSHQVTQMGQEVILRCVPISNHLYFYWYRQILGQKVEFLVSFYNNEISEKSEIFDDQFSVERPDGSNFTLKIRSTKLEDSAMYFCASRDRVLSETQYFGPGTRLLVL.

The rearrangement uses TRBV30 and TRBJ2-5; D gene ambiguous. The CDR3 is made up of 14 amino acids. Trimming removed 0 bases at V and 2 bases at J, with 10 bases between. The germline V gene encodes CDR1 GTSNPN and CDR2 SVGIG (reference sequence). The CDR3 reads CAWSVGQSQETQYF. The DNA for the CDR3 is TGTGCCTGGAGTGTTGGGCAGTCGCAAGAGACCCAGTACTTC.

Written as DNA, the CDR3 is TGTGCCAGCAGTACCCGGGGTGAGCAGTACTTC. Residues: CASSTRGEQYF. The chain combines TRBV28 with TRBJ2-7, with a weak D call TRBD2 (5 bases). This CDR3 region has 11 residues. V was clipped by 5 bases and J by 7 bases, with 9 bases between them. The germline V gene encodes CDR1 MDHEN and CDR2 SYDVKM.

J is TRBJ2-5 and V is TRBV5-1; 9 bases are shared with TRBD1. Germline V gene lookup returns CDR1 SGHRS and CDR2 YFSETQ. V lost 2 bases, J lost 5 bases, and 4 bases stayed unmatched. The CDR3 has 14 residues. CDR3 loop: CASSLQGARETQYF. CDR3 nucleotide sequence: TGCGCCAGCAGCTTACAGGGGGCTCGGGAGACCCAGTACTTC.

The chain carries TRBV5-5 and TRBJ2-7, with TRBD2 matching over 11 bases. V lost 5 bases, J lost 0 bases, and 13 bases stayed unmatched. The length of the CDR3 is 18 residues. The germline V gene has CDR1 SGHKS and CDR2 YYEKEE (reference sequence). The CDR3: CASSSRLAGGPASYEQYF. For the CDR3, the DNA is TGTGCCAGCAGTTCCCGGCTAGCGGGGGGCCCTGCCTCCTACGAGCAGTACTTC.

The gene calls are TRBV18 and TRBJ2-1, with TRBD1 as a possible D gene (5 bases). The CDR3 spans 15 residues. Germline V CDR1 and CDR2: KGHSH, LQKENI. The V gene lost 2 bases and the J gene lost 8 bases, with 16 bases spanning the gap. CDR3 sequence (DNA): TGTGCCAGCTCACCAGGTCTCCAGGGATACCATGAGCAGTTCTTC. Translated, it gives CASSPGLQGYHEQFF.

This clone was recorded only once. This chain uses TRBV4-3 with TRBJ2-2; 10 nucleotides align to TRBD1. Germline assignment: CDR1 LGHNA and CDR2 YSLEER. Losses at the gene ends were 4 bases for V and 5 bases for J; bases not matched to a gene: 13. The CDR3 contains 18 residues. The CDR3 DNA reads as TGCGCCAGCAGCCTTCTACCCGAACCGGGACAGGGGACCGGGGAGCTGTTTTTT. Translated: CASSLLPEPGQGTGELFF.

The chain uses TRBV5-1 and TRBJ2-5; 8 bases map to TRBD1. V lost 2 bases to trimming and J lost 2 bases; unmatched junction nucleotides: 14. There are 18 residues in the CDR3. Germline V CDR1 and CDR2: SGHRS, YFSETQ. CDR3: CASSFWGSAGGTQETQYF. The DNA of the CDR3 is TGCGCCAGCAGCTTCTGGGGGAGTGCAGGGGGCACGCAAGAGACCCAGTACTTC.

This clone has just one count. This chain joins TRBV5-8 and TRBJ2-6, with a tentative D call TRBD1 (6 bases). V lost 9 bases and J 1 base, leaving 14 bases between the germline ends. CDR3 length: 15 amino acids. Germline CDR1 reads SGHTS; CDR2 reads YDEGEE. The CDR3 DNA sequence: TGTGCCACCGGGACACCTGAGTCTGGGGCCAACGTCCTGACTTTC. It specifies CATGTPESGANVLTF. Based on the CDR3 plus reference TRBV5-8 and TRBJ2-6, the full variable domain is EAGVTQSPTHLIKTRGQQATLRCSPISGHTSVYWYQQALGLGLQFLLWYDEGEERNRGNFPPRFSGRQFPNYSSELNVNALELEDSALYLCATGTPESGANVLTFGAGSRLTVL.

V gene TRBV30 combines with J gene TRBJ2-2; tentatively, D is TRBD2 (6 bases). There are 16 residues in the CDR3. Germline lookup yields CDR1 GTSNPN and CDR2 SVGIG (reference sequence). With 2 bases removed from V and 4 bases from J, the gap between germline ends came to 17 bases. The CDR3 nucleotides read TGTGCCTGGAGTTATCTACCCCCGGGAGCCACCGGGGAGCTGTTTTTT. Its protein is CAWSYLPPGATGELFF.

The CDR3 DNA reads TGTGCCAGCAGCTTGGCGCCGGGGGATCAGCCCCAGCATTTT. Translated, it gives CASSLAPGDQPQHF. V gene TRBV7-6 combines with J gene TRBJ1-5; maybe TRBD1 (5 bases). The CDR3 runs 14 residues. Germline CDR1 reads SGHVS; CDR2 reads FNYEAQ. Deletions cut 3 bases from V and 5 bases from J, with 11 bases between.

The chain employs TRBV2 and TRBJ2-5; D might be TRBD2 (5 bases). CDR1 is SNHLY, CDR2 FYNNEI, per germline. The CDR3 sequence is 12 residues long. Deletions cut 8 bases from V and 1 base from J, with 8 bases between. The CDR3 is CASEGLQETQYF. The DNA of the CDR3 is TGTGCCAGCGAGGGCCTCCAAGAGACCCAGTACTTC.

The gene calls are TRBV28 and TRBJ1-1; 8 nucleotides line up with TRBD1. V shed 1 base, J shed 5 bases, and the junction held 6 bases outside the gene matches. The CDR3 runs 15 residues. Looked up from germline, CDR1 is MDHEN and CDR2 is SYDVKM. This CDR3 is CASSLYTGGWTEAFF. DNA for the CDR3: TGTGCCAGCAGTTTATATACAGGGGGGTGGACTGAAGCTTTCTTT.

J is TRBJ2-3 and V is TRBV4-2, with 9 nucleotides matching TRBD2. This CDR3 comprises 16 residues. The V gene end was trimmed by 0 bases and the J gene end by 4 bases; junction bases not matched to a gene: 5. The germline V gene encodes CDR1 LGHNA and CDR2 YNFKEQ. The CDR3 DNA is TGTGCCAGCAGCCAAGATCGGCGGGGGGGCCCAGATACGCAGTATTTT. It specifies CASSQDRRGGPDTQYF.

V gene TRBV5-4 combines with J gene TRBJ1-2; no clear D. The germline V gene encodes CDR1 SGHNT and CDR2 YYREEE (reference sequence). CDR3 length: 14 amino acids. V was cut by 3 bases and J by 4 bases, with 13 bases left in between. The CDR3 reads CASSSPLEGYGYTF. Written as DNA, the CDR3 is TGTGCCAGCAGCTCACCTCTAGAAGGCTATGGCTACACCTTC.

The gene calls are TRBV20-1 and TRBJ1-6; tentative D call: TRBD1 (6 bases). V was pared by 3 bases and J by 13 bases, with 10 bases between. CDR3 length: 11 residues. Germline V gene sequence: CDR1 DFQATT, CDR2 SNEGSKA (reference sequence). The CDR3 coding sequence is TGCAGTGCTAGTATGAGGGGGCCCCTCCACTTT. This encodes CSASMRGPLHF.

The sample holds one count of this clone. The chain uses TRBV7-9 and TRBJ1-3; D is unresolved. Germline V CDR1 and CDR2: SEHNR, FQNEAQ (reference sequence). V was clipped by 5 bases and J by 4 bases, with 15 bases between them. CDR3 length: 15 residues. The CDR3 bases are TGTGCCAGCAGCCCCCAGGCGGGGTTGGGAAACACCATATATTTT. Its protein is CASSPQAGLGNTIYF.

CDR3 sequence (DNA): TGTGCCAGCAGCTCGCCTGGGGCGGACGCCAAAAACATTCAGTACTTC. The encoded protein is CASSSPGADAKNIQYF. V and J are TRBV28 and TRBJ2-4; maybe TRBD1 (5 bases). The germline V gene encodes CDR1 MDHEN and CDR2 SYDVKM. V lost 6 bases and J 1 base, leaving 16 bases between the germline ends. The CDR3 has 16 amino acids.

This clone was seen more than once but under ten times. The CDR3 is CASSDWLAFSSGANVLTF. In DNA, the CDR3 is TGTGCCAGCAGTGATTGGTTAGCTTTTAGCTCTGGGGCCAACGTCCTGACTTTC. The rearrangement uses TRBV2 and TRBJ2-6; no definite D call. V dropped 3 bases and J dropped 0 bases, with 15 bases sitting between them. The germline gives CDR1 SNHLY, CDR2 FYNNEI. The CDR3 is 18 amino acids.

In this sample, this clone turned up a few times. The rearrangement joins TRBV7-2 to TRBJ2-2; D possibly corresponds to TRBD2 (5 bases). This CDR3 is 15 amino acids long. V lost 5 bases and J lost 5, with 15 bases in between. The germline V gene encodes CDR1 SGHTA and CDR2 FQGNSA. The CDR3 region is CASSLWGPGTGELFF. The CDR3 DNA follows: TGTGCCAGCAGCCTCTGGGGTCCGGGGACCGGGGAGCTGTTTTTT.